What follows are 18 T cell receptor beta chains derived from one specimen sequenced in a study of beta chain features in type 1 diabetes. Every bit of the isolated RNA underwent reverse transcription, so sequencing read expressed TCRB transcripts. Some clones are missing from TCRdb's copy, which holds only in-frame ones; the method was immunoSEQ multiplex PCR. The sample includes over 500,000 clones, around a sixth of them seen just once. Sequenced: naive CD4+ T cells from blood. These receptors all come from a man between 18 and 29 years old in good health.

There are a few counts of this clone. The chain is built from TRBV27 and TRBJ1-6; TRBD1 aligns across 9 bases. CDR3 length: 15 residues. Germline values: CDR1 MNHEY, CDR2 SMNVEV (reference sequence). Unmatched junction bases numbered 0, after V lost 0 bases and J lost 6 bases. The CDR3 sequence: CASSLSGQGNSPLHF. The CDR3 DNA follows: TGTGCCAGCAGTTTATCGGGACAGGGTAATTCACCCCTCCACTTT.

A few counts support this clone. V is TRBV28 and J is TRBJ1-6; D unresolved. CDR1 is MDHEN, CDR2 SYDVKM, per germline. Between the trimmed V and J ends, which lost 2 bases and 8 bases, there was a span of 4 bases. This CDR3 contains 12 residues. CDR3 nucleotide sequence: TGTGCCAGCAGTTTAATGCATTCACCCCTCCACTTT. Translating it yields CASSLMHSPLHF.

The genes are TRBV6-1 and TRBJ2-5; 12 bases match TRBD2. Trimming cost V 7 bases and J 5 bases; bases outside gene matches: 8. The CDR3 runs to 15 residues. The germline gives CDR1 MNHNS, CDR2 SASEGT. Here the CDR3 reads CASNLGLAGSETQYF. CDR3 nucleotides: TGTGCCAGCAACTTAGGACTAGCGGGATCGGAGACCCAGTACTTC.

This clone was found a few times. J is TRBJ2-3 and V is TRBV14; D is unclear. Germline loops: CDR1 SGHDN, CDR2 FVKESK. This CDR3 spans 11 amino acids. The V and J ends lost 3 bases and 8 bases respectively, with 6 bases between them. The CDR3 region has the DNA TGTGCCAGCAGCCATCGAGGTACGCAGTATTTT. Its translation: CASSHRGTQYF.

This clone has only a few counts. The gene calls are TRBV7-8 and TRBJ1-5; maybe TRBD1 (5 bases). The V gene lost 5 bases and the J gene lost 4 bases, with 6 bases spanning the gap. In germline, CDR1 is SGHVS, CDR2 FQNEAQ. The CDR3 totals 12 residues. Written as DNA, the CDR3 is TGTGCCAGCAGCCCAGGGAATCAGCCCCAGCATTTT. Translation gives CASSPGNQPQHF. Variable domain in full (rest from reference TRBV7-8 and TRBJ1-5): GAGVSQSPRYKVAKRGQDVALRCDPISGHVSLFWYQQALGQGPEFLTYFQNEAQLDKSGLPSDRFFAERPEGSVSTLKIQRTQQEDSAVYLCASSPGNQPQHFGDGTRLSIL.

In this sample, this clone turned up a few times. The V and J genes are TRBV9 and TRBJ2-1; 7 positions agree with TRBD1. This CDR3 is 16 amino acids long. The junction had 9 bases not matched to a gene; V was cut back by 4 bases and J by 2 bases. CDR1 is SGDLS, CDR2 YYNGEE, per germline. For the CDR3, the DNA is TGTGCCAGCAGCCCGATACAGGGGTCCCCCTACAATGAGCAGTTCTTC. This translates into CASSPIQGSPYNEQFF.

In this sample, this clone turned up a few times. The J gene is TRBJ2-5, the V gene TRBV27; 10 nucleotides agree with TRBD1. The CDR3 is 15 amino acids. V gave up 8 bases and J gave up 6 bases; unmatched junction bases: 12. Germline V lookup: CDR1 MNHEY, CDR2 SMNVEV (reference sequence). This CDR3 reads CASGPGTGDGKTQYF. CDR3 nucleotide sequence: TGTGCCAGCGGCCCGGGGACAGGGGACGGAAAGACCCAGTACTTC.

This chain joins TRBV4-1 and TRBJ2-1; the D is unclear. The V end was cut by 2 bases, the J end by 4 bases, with 9 bases between. This CDR3 has 14 amino acids. Germline values: CDR1 MGHRA, CDR2 YSYEKL. As DNA, the CDR3 is TGCGCCAGCAGCCAACTTTACCTTTACAATGAGCAGTTCTTC. This encodes CASSQLYLYNEQFF.

J is TRBJ1-2 and V is TRBV7-3, with 8 bases identical to TRBD1. The trim removed 6 bases at V and 6 bases at J, leaving 3 bases unmatched. The CDR3 runs to 12 residues. Germline CDR1 and CDR2: SGHTA and FQGTGA. CDR3 DNA sequence: TGTGCCAGCAGTGAACAGGGGGATGGCTACACCTTC. This encodes CASSEQGDGYTF. Looking up the rest from reference TRBV7-3 and TRBJ1-2 gives the full variable domain: GAGVSQTPSNKVTEKGKYVELRCDPISGHTALYWYRQSLGQGPEFLIYFQGTGAADDSGLPNDRFFAVRPEGSVSTLKIQRTERGDSAVYLCASSEQGDGYTFGSGTRLTVV.

This clone appeared a few times. The chain employs TRBV7-2 and TRBJ2-7; D call uncertain. CDR3 size: 11 residues. Per germline, CDR1 SGHTA and CDR2 FQGNSA. Trimming cost V 1 base and J 9 bases, with 7 bases left between them. CDR3 region: CASSLGYGQYF. The CDR3 DNA reads TGTGCCAGCAGCTTAGGTTATGGGCAGTACTTC.

The chain joins TRBV4-2 to TRBJ2-7; D not resolved. The CDR3 runs 13 residues. Germline loops: CDR1 LGHNA, CDR2 YNFKEQ. V lost 1 base to trimming and J lost 3 bases, with 7 bases between them. DNA for the CDR3: TGTGCCAGCAGCCAAGGGTCACGCTACGAGCAGTACTTC. It codes for CASSQGSRYEQYF.

This clone appeared a few times. This chain joins TRBV7-9 and TRBJ2-3; 10 nucleotides agree with TRBD1. The germline V gene has CDR1 SEHNR and CDR2 FQNEAQ (reference sequence). The CDR3 sequence is 16 residues long. J gave up 6 bases and V 5 bases, and 11 bases lay outside the gene matches. CDR3 sequence (DNA): TGTGCCAGCAGCGACGCGAGACAGGGGGCTTCCGATACGCAGTATTTT. It is translated as CASSDARQGASDTQYF.

The V gene is TRBV4-2, the J gene TRBJ2-7; D perhaps matches TRBD2 (6 bases). The CDR3 loop spans 13 amino acids. V gave up 1 base and J gave up 2 bases, with 6 bases separating them. From germline, CDR1 is LGHNA and CDR2 YNFKEQ. CDR3 in amino acids: CASSQGGAYEQYF. Here the CDR3 DNA reads TGTGCCAGCAGCCAAGGGGGGGCCTACGAGCAGTACTTC.

This clone was seen ten or more times. The chain is built from TRBV7-2 and TRBJ2-1; a weak D match, TRBD1 (5 bases). Trimming took off 5 bases at V and 11 bases at J, with 10 bases between the two ends. Germline CDR1 is SGHTA and CDR2 is FQGNSA. The CDR3 has 11 residues. CDR3 DNA sequence: TGTGCCAGCAGCACAGGCATGAAGCAGTTCTTC. Translating gives CASSTGMKQFF.

This clone was observed a handful of times. The chain has TRBV5-4 and TRBJ2-3; TRBD2 matches at 11 bases. This CDR3 has 17 amino acids. Trimming took 1 base from V and 0 from J; bases not matched to a gene: 4. The germline gives CDR1 SGHNT, CDR2 YYREEE (reference sequence). The chain's CDR3 is CASSLFLAGGSTDTQYF. CDR3 bases: TGTGCCAGCAGCTTGTTCCTAGCGGGGGGAAGCACAGATACGCAGTATTTT.

This clone was seen a handful of times. The chain couples TRBV10-3 to TRBJ2-7; 10 bases line up with TRBD1. The CDR3 totals 13 residues. Germline CDR1 ENHRY, CDR2 SYGVKD. The J segment lost 2 bases and the V segment lost 6 bases, leaving 1 base of the junction unmatched. CDR3 DNA sequence: TGTGCCATCAGGGGACAGGGGACCTACGAGCAGTACTTC. Translating gives CAIRGQGTYEQYF.

On this clone itself: Other DNA sequences in the same sample also yield this CDR3. This chain connects TRBV30 to TRBJ1-3, with 7 bases matching TRBD1. V dropped 0 bases and J dropped 4; count of bases not matched to a gene: 0. CDR1 and CDR2 (germline): GTSNPN, SVGIG (reference sequence). CDR3 length: 13 residues. The CDR3 loop is CAWSVGGGNTIYF. Here the CDR3 DNA reads TGTGCCTGGAGTGTAGGGGGCGGAAACACCATATATTTT.

In its sample, this clone was seen a few times. The chain has TRBV11-2 and TRBJ1-1; 7 nucleotides line up with TRBD1. J gave up 11 bases and V 5 bases, and 20 bases lay outside the gene matches. The CDR3 totals 16 residues. Germline assignment: CDR1 SGHAT and CDR2 FQNNGV. CDR3 in DNA: TGTGCCAGCAGCCCCAGACAGGGCCTAAACCTCCCGGAGGCTTTCTTT. It specifies CASSPRQGLNLPEAFF.